A selection of T cell receptor beta chains follows, all from one sample in a study of OX40 agonist ivuxolimab in advanced cancers. Produced via immunoSEQ multiplex PCR; TCRdb's table is partial and in-frame only. The repertoire holds 60,000 to 65,000 clones, with about four fifths as singletons. The source material was CD4+ or CD8+ T cells sorted from blood, sampled in a trial of the OX40 agonist ivuxolimab. The receptors here all came from an adult with an advanced solid tumor such as melanoma, head and neck, liver or kidney cancer. Each CDR3 is given with its conserved first and last residue. The order of the fields is D gene, J gene, V gene, clone size, CDR3 protein, CDR3 DNA. The D gene is left open where the match is weak. Clone size appears in some rows only: once, few, many, or a class for an expanded clone.

d_call: .; j_call: TRBJ2-7; v_call: TRBV29-1; clone_size: .; cdr3_aa: CSVEDSYEQYF; cdr3_nt: TGCAGCGTTGAAGACAGCTACGAGCAGTACTTC
d_call: TRBD1; j_call: TRBJ1-2; v_call: TRBV7-8; clone_size: few; cdr3_aa: CASSARTGANYGYTF; cdr3_nt: TGTGCCAGCAGCGCGCGGACAGGGGCGAACTATGGCTACACCTTC
d_call: .; j_call: TRBJ1-1; v_call: TRBV27; clone_size: few; cdr3_aa: CASKARKGGTEAFF; cdr3_nt: TGTGCCAGCAAGGCCCGGAAAGGCGGCACTGAAGCTTTCTTT
d_call: TRBD2; j_call: TRBJ2-3; v_call: TRBV7-2; clone_size: .; cdr3_aa: CASSLGLAGGTDTQYF; cdr3_nt: TGTGCCAGCAGCTTGGGGCTAGCGGGCGGCACAGATACGCAGTATTTT
d_call: TRBD1; j_call: TRBJ1-1; v_call: TRBV5-6; clone_size: once; cdr3_aa: CASSLGRDRDEAFF; cdr3_nt: TGTGCCAGCAGCTTGGGGCGGGACAGGGATGAAGCTTTCTTT
d_call: .; j_call: TRBJ1-5; v_call: TRBV9; clone_size: .; cdr3_aa: CASSRGQHLNQPQHF; cdr3_nt: TGTGCCAGCAGCCGTGGACAGCACCTCAATCAGCCCCAGCATTTT
d_call: .; j_call: TRBJ2-5; v_call: TRBV30; clone_size: .; cdr3_aa: CAWTRQQETQYF; cdr3_nt: TGTGCCTGGACAAGGCAGCAAGAGACCCAGTACTTC
d_call: .; j_call: TRBJ1-2; v_call: TRBV6-1; clone_size: few; cdr3_aa: CASSMDLGYTF; cdr3_nt: TGTGCCAGCAGCATGGACCTTGGCTACACCTTC
d_call: .; j_call: TRBJ2-5; v_call: TRBV30; clone_size: .; cdr3_aa: CAWSVKGGETQYF; cdr3_nt: TGTGCCTGGAGTGTAAAAGGGGGAGAGACCCAGTACTTC
d_call: .; j_call: TRBJ2-1; v_call: TRBV7-9; clone_size: .; cdr3_aa: CAGGTEQFF; cdr3_nt: TGTGCCGGGGGGACGGAGCAGTTCTTC
d_call: .; j_call: TRBJ1-3; v_call: TRBV28; clone_size: .; cdr3_aa: CASSLRGAMGNTIYF; cdr3_nt: TGTGCCAGCAGTCTACGGGGGGCGATGGGAAACACCATATATTTT
d_call: TRBD1; j_call: TRBJ2-1; v_call: TRBV19; clone_size: .; cdr3_aa: CATLDRDSYNEQFF; cdr3_nt: TGTGCCACTCTCGACAGGGACTCCTACAATGAGCAGTTCTTC
d_call: .; j_call: TRBJ2-1; v_call: TRBV19; clone_size: few; cdr3_aa: CASKVDFSGSYNEQFF; cdr3_nt: TGTGCCAGCAAAGTAGATTTTTCGGGGTCCTACAATGAGCAGTTCTTC
d_call: TRBD1; j_call: TRBJ2-1; v_call: TRBV7-9; clone_size: .; cdr3_aa: CASSLAGQGVWNEQFF; cdr3_nt: TGTGCCAGCAGCTTAGCGGGACAGGGAGTTTGGAATGAGCAGTTCTTC
d_call: TRBD1; j_call: TRBJ2-1; v_call: TRBV19; clone_size: .; cdr3_aa: CASSPTGGYGGFF; cdr3_nt: TGTGCCAGTAGTCCTACAGGGGGCTACGGTGGGTTCTTC